The 8 T cell receptor beta chains presented below share a single source sample, sequenced in a study of blood T cell repertoires in COVID-19 (dated by TCRdb to the early 2020s). Library generation was performed with the immunoSEQ multiplex PCR assay. This is the immuneACCESS table as TCRdb keeps it, with only in-frame sequences that have V and J called. A part of the clones is gone; compared with another copy, unresolved V genes explain less than half, and the rest is unexplained. The sample has around 140,000 clones on record, around 84% of them singletons. Of the sample, 8.5% to 9% is held by the ten largest clones. The source material was peripheral blood. The receptors were gathered from a man aged 30-40 years with COVID-19, enrolled during active disease.

In this sample, this clone turned up once. V and J are TRBV10-3 and TRBJ1-1; no firm D call. Germline CDR1 and CDR2: ENHRY and SYGVKD. The length of the CDR3 is 15 residues. V was shortened by 4 bases and J by 1 base, with 13 bases between the two germline ends. CDR3: CAISAIDTQNTEAFF. The DNA for the CDR3 is TGTGCCATCAGTGCTATCGACACACAGAACACTGAAGCTTTCTTT.

This chain uses TRBV30 with TRBJ1-3, with D uncertain. The CDR3 is 15 residues long. Germline V gene lookup returns CDR1 GTSNPN and CDR2 SVGIG (reference sequence). Trimming shortened V by 2 bases and J by 1 base, and 12 bases separated the two germline ends. The CDR3: CAWSFARRSGNTIYF. In nucleotides, the CDR3 is TGTGCCTGGAGTTTCGCGCGTAGATCTGGAAACACCATATATTTT.

This chain links TRBV9 with TRBJ1-2; D is perhaps TRBD1 (6 bases). CDR1 is SGDLS and CDR2 is YYNGEE in the germline V gene. The CDR3 runs to 16 residues. V dropped 0 bases and J dropped 4 bases, with 16 bases sitting between them. DNA of the CDR3: TGTGCCAGCAGCGTAGCTCTTCGGGACATCCCCTATGGCTACACCTTC. This encodes CASSVALRDIPYGYTF.

This clone was recorded once. The chain uses TRBV19 and TRBJ2-7; tentatively, D is TRBD2 (6 bases). CDR3 length equals 15 residues. The ends were cut back, 5 bases at V and 2 bases at J, with 16 bases in the middle. Germline assignment: CDR1 LNHDA and CDR2 SQIVND (reference sequence). This CDR3 is CASSGFGLTTYEQYF. Here the CDR3 DNA reads TGTGCCAGTAGTGGCTTTGGACTAACCACCTACGAGCAGTACTTC.

This sequence joins TRBV27 and TRBJ2-3; D is ambiguous. CDR1 MNHEY and CDR2 SMNVEV come from the germline V gene (reference sequence). The CDR3 covers 15 residues. Trimming removed 0 bases from V and 1 base from J, with 8 bases in between. CDR3 amino acids: CASSLSSLGTDTQYF. CDR3 DNA: TGTGCCAGCAGTTTATCGAGTCTGGGCACAGATACGCAGTATTTT.

CDR3 loop: CASSPGRGMNTEAFF. As DNA, the CDR3 is TGTGCCAGCAGCCCAGGAAGGGGGATGAACACTGAAGCTTTCTTT. V and J are TRBV7-3 and TRBJ1-1; TRBD1 is a possible D gene (6 bases). Trimming pared 5 bases from V and 0 bases from J, leaving 13 bases between. CDR1 SGHTA and CDR2 FQGTGA come from the germline V gene. The CDR3 contains 15 residues.

This clone has only a few counts. The genes are TRBV19 and TRBJ2-7; the D gene is possibly TRBD1 (5 bases). There are 12 residues in the CDR3. Germline V CDR1 and CDR2: LNHDA, SQIVND (reference sequence). V was pared by 5 bases and J by 0 bases, with 5 bases between. In DNA form, the CDR3 reads TGTGCCAGTAGTGACAGCTCCTACGAGCAGTACTTC. This codes for CASSDSSYEQYF.

This chain connects TRBV7-2 to TRBJ2-2; D might be TRBD2 (5 bases). Trimming removed 1 base from V and 6 bases from J, with 9 bases in between. CDR3 length: 14 residues. Germline values: CDR1 SGHTA, CDR2 FQGNSA. CDR3 region: CASSLGQLAGELFF. The CDR3 DNA follows: TGTGCCAGCAGCTTAGGGCAACTAGCCGGGGAGCTGTTTTTT.